This T cell receptor beta chain was captured by sequencing in a study of tumor-infiltrating lymphocytes in oesophageal squamous cell carcinoma. TCRdb analysed the PCR reads with MiXCR anew, one entry per CDR3 protein. The profile covers 8,500 to 11,000 distinct CDR3 sequences, with around 58% appearing a single time and about 30% taken by the ten largest. This TCR was sampled from a female donor with esophageal squamous cell carcinoma. Material: esophageal tumor tissue.

The DNA for the CDR3 is TGTGCCAGCAGAAGGATTAGCGGGGTCAATGAGCAGTTCTTC. This codes for CASRRISGVNEQFF. The V and J genes are TRBV12-3 or TRBV12-4 and TRBJ2-7, with TRBD2 identical over 8 bases. TRBJ2-1 explains the end of the DNA better; the J call may be wrong. The CDR3 has 14 residues.